The source of this T cell receptor (beta chain) is a study of cytomegalovirus exposure and HLA in healthy donors. Findings and limits, study-wide: A few chains tied to CMV proved CMV antigen-specific in vitro. Cytomegalovirus association was assigned to 150 to 200 TCR beta chains.

The donors were members of the roughly 120-subject validation cohort (separate from the roughly 700-subject first cohort). TCRdb's table, derived via immunoSEQ multiplex PCR, lists solely in-frame clones and lacks some. The sample comprises 110,000 or so clones, roughly nine tenths of which are singletons, and about 4.4% rests with the top ten. Germline CDR1 is MNHEY and CDR2 is SMNVEV (reference sequence). The CDR3 length is 19 residues. The trim removed 2 bases at V and 5 bases at J, leaving 19 bases unmatched. With respect to this clone: Its matching antigen is unknown.

The material sequenced was PBMCs. The chain uses TRBV27 and TRBJ2-7; 9 nucleotides match TRBD1. The sequence came from a man between 18 and 35 years old in good health and CMV-seropositive. As DNA, the CDR3 is TGTGCCAGCAGTTTAAAGGGACAGGGACGCCCCGTTAGGATGCACGAGCAGTACTTC. As protein: CASSLKGQGRPVRMHEQYF.